A selection of T cell receptor beta chains follows, all from one sample in a study of T-cell memory formation after mild COVID-19. TCRdb ran MiXCR on the 5' RACE reads and lists one entry per CDR3 protein. The repertoire holds roughly 200,000 distinct CDR3 sequences, 16% seen once, with around 2% in the top ten. Source material: PBMCs or a T cell subset sorted from them (not recorded which). These receptors came from an adult woman who had mild COVID-19 (a few samples of this study predate the infection). Cell type and time point are not known. Each CDR3 is given with its conserved first and last residue. The order of the fields is clone size, D gene, J gene, V gene, CDR3 protein, CDR3 DNA. The D gene is left open where the match is weak. The size field is filled for only some rows; it gives once, few, many or a size class.

size: few; D: .; J: TRBJ2-4; V: TRBV12-3/TRBV12-4; CDR3: CASSLGAGLAKNIQYF; DNA: TGTGCCAGCAGTTTAGGGGCAGGGCTAGCCAAAAACATTCAGTACTTC
size: .; D: .; J: TRBJ1-5; V: TRBV6-6; CDR3: CASTGEGNNQPQHF; DNA: TGTGCCAGCACCGGGGAGGGTAACAATCAGCCCCAGCATTTT
size: .; D: .; J: TRBJ1-5; V: TRBV10-3; CDR3: CAISESDGEAGQPQHF; DNA: TGTGCCATCAGTGAGTCTGATGGGGAAGCGGGTCAGCCCCAGCATTTT
size: few; D: .; J: TRBJ2-7; V: TRBV24-1; CDR3: CATSDGGFSGEQYF; DNA: TGTGCCACCAGTGATGGGGGTTTCTCTGGCGAGCAGTACTTC
size: .; D: .; J: TRBJ2-5; V: TRBV5-1; CDR3: CASSTDVRETQYF; DNA: TGCGCCAGCAGCACGGACGTTCGGGAGACCCAGTACTTC
size: many; D: .; J: TRBJ1-5; V: TRBV12-3/TRBV12-4; CDR3: CASSFRSNQPQHF; DNA: TGTGCCAGCAGTTTTCGTAGCAATCAGCCCCAGCATTTT
size: few; D: .; J: TRBJ2-3; V: TRBV9; CDR3: CASSVSPLDTDTQYF; DNA: TGTGCCAGCAGCGTTTCTCCTCTGGACACAGATACGCAGTATTTT
size: .; D: .; J: TRBJ2-1; V: TRBV4-1; CDR3: CASSQDWGDEQFF; DNA: TGCGCCAGCAGCCAAGATTGGGGCGATGAGCAGTTCTTC
size: .; D: TRBD1; J: TRBJ2-3; V: TRBV24-1; CDR3: CATSAQDRGGNTQYF; DNA: TGTGCCACCAGTGCCCAGGACAGGGGAGGAAATACGCAGTATTTT
size: few; D: .; J: TRBJ2-3; V: TRBV7-8; CDR3: CASSSLGPGTDTQYF; DNA: TGTGCCAGCAGCTCCCTAGGGCCCGGCACAGATACGCAGTATTTT
size: many; D: TRBD2; J: TRBJ2-5; V: TRBV6-5; CDR3: CASSNPAGGQETQYF; DNA: TGTGCCAGCAGCAACCCCGCGGGGGGCCAAGAGACCCAGTACTTC
size: .; D: TRBD2; J: TRBJ2-1; V: TRBV5-5; CDR3: CASSLVSLGTSGRSYNEQFF; DNA: TGTGCCAGCAGCTTGGTCTCCTTAGGGACTAGCGGGAGATCTTACAATGAGCAGTTCTTC
size: few; D: TRBD2; J: TRBJ2-7; V: TRBV5-4; CDR3: CASSLHGTSGGTTYEQYF; DNA: TGTGCCAGCAGCTTGCATGGGACTAGCGGGGGGACGACCTACGAGCAGTACTTC
size: .; D: TRBD2; J: TRBJ2-5; V: TRBV5-6; CDR3: CASSETSGRGETQYF; DNA: TGTGCCAGCAGCGAGACTAGCGGGAGAGGGGAGACCCAGTACTTC
size: few; D: TRBD1; J: TRBJ1-6; V: TRBV7-6; CDR3: CASSYGQGRDSPLHF; DNA: TGTGCCAGCAGCTATGGACAGGGAAGGGATTCACCCCTCCACTTT
size: few; D: .; J: TRBJ2-1; V: TRBV7-3; CDR3: CASSPGGGFDEQFF; DNA: TGTGCCAGCAGCCCGGGGGGCGGCTTCGATGAGCAGTTCTTC
size: many; D: .; J: TRBJ2-7; V: TRBV29-1; CDR3: CSGGTNSYEQYF; DNA: TGCAGCGGGGGGACAAACTCCTACGAGCAGTACTTC
size: .; D: TRBD1; J: TRBJ2-6; V: TRBV7-2; CDR3: CASSSGTGAGANVLTF; DNA: TGTGCCAGCAGCTCCGGAACAGGGGCTGGGGCCAACGTCCTGACTTTC
size: many; D: .; J: TRBJ2-1; V: TRBV12-3/TRBV12-4; CDR3: CASNSRRGARQYNEQFF; DNA: TGTGCCAGCAATTCCCGTAGGGGGGCGCGTCAGTACAATGAGCAGTTCTTC
size: .; D: TRBD1; J: TRBJ2-5; V: TRBV11-2; CDR3: CASSRDRATETQYF; DNA: TGTGCCAGCAGCCGGGACAGGGCAACGGAGACCCAGTACTTC
size: few; D: .; J: TRBJ2-7; V: TRBV3-1; CDR3: CASSQDPGPQINEQYF; DNA: TGTGCCAGCAGCCAAGACCCGGGACCCCAGATCAACGAGCAGTACTTC
size: few; D: TRBD1; J: TRBJ2-6; V: TRBV12-3/TRBV12-4; CDR3: CASSSTGTGVGGANVLTF; DNA: TGTGCCAGCAGTTCGACCGGGACAGGGGTTGGTGGGGCCAACGTCCTGACTTTC
size: .; D: .; J: TRBJ2-1; V: TRBV5-1; CDR3: CASSLSGHNEQFF; DNA: TGCGCCAGCAGCCTATCGGGGCACAATGAGCAGTTCTTC
size: few; D: .; J: TRBJ1-1; V: TRBV5-4; CDR3: CASSLPGIEAFF; DNA: TGTGCCAGCAGCTTGCCGGGAATTGAAGCTTTCTTT
size: .; D: TRBD1; J: TRBJ2-7; V: TRBV12-3/TRBV12-4; CDR3: CASSQDRGGEQYF; DNA: TGTGCCAGCAGTCAAGACAGGGGTGGGGAGCAGTACTTC
size: many; D: .; J: TRBJ1-5; V: TRBV24-1; CDR3: CATSDHTTGLNQPQHF; DNA: TGTGCCACCAGTGACCACACGACAGGCCTCAATCAGCCCCAGCATTTT
size: .; D: .; J: TRBJ2-2; V: TRBV3-1; CDR3: CASSQSVTGELFF; DNA: TGTGCCAGCAGCCAATCAGTCACCGGGGAGCTGTTTTTT
size: many; D: TRBD1; J: TRBJ1-1; V: TRBV5-1; CDR3: CASSPSQGAANTEAFF; DNA: TGCGCCAGCAGCCCGTCCCAGGGGGCAGCCAACACTGAAGCTTTCTTT
size: few; D: .; J: TRBJ1-3; V: TRBV2; CDR3: CASSESSSGNTIYF; DNA: TGTGCCAGCAGTGAAAGTTCCTCTGGAAACACCATATATTTT
size: few; D: TRBD2; J: TRBJ2-1; V: TRBV4-1; CDR3: CASTRGLAGTSYNEQFF; DNA: TGCGCCAGCACCCGGGGACTAGCGGGGACCTCCTACAATGAGCAGTTCTTC
size: .; D: .; J: TRBJ2-1; V: TRBV28; CDR3: CASSSQSFEQFF; DNA: TGTGCCAGCAGTTCCCAGTCCTTTGAGCAGTTCTTC
size: few; D: .; J: TRBJ2-1; V: TRBV27; CDR3: CASSSGAALYNEQFF; DNA: TGTGCCAGCAGTTCCGGGGCGGCCCTTTACAATGAGCAGTTCTTC
size: few; D: .; J: TRBJ2-3; V: TRBV28; CDR3: CASSDSRDTQYF; DNA: TGTGCCAGCAGTGACTCGCGGGATACGCAGTATTTT
size: .; D: .; J: TRBJ1-2; V: TRBV5-1; CDR3: CASTDQVLYGYTF; DNA: TGCGCCAGCACGGACCAGGTGCTCTATGGCTACACCTTC
size: few; D: .; J: TRBJ2-1; V: TRBV20-1; CDR3: CSARDWGNEQFF; DNA: TGCAGTGCTAGAGATTGGGGGAATGAGCAGTTCTTC
size: .; D: TRBD2; J: TRBJ2-7; V: TRBV9; CDR3: CASSVGPRVAGGYEQYF; DNA: TGTGCCAGCAGCGTAGGACCCCGGGTGGCGGGGGGCTACGAGCAGTACTTC
size: .; D: .; J: TRBJ1-4; V: TRBV7-8; CDR3: CASSLEGSFEKLFF; DNA: TGTGCCAGCAGCTTAGAGGGCTCATTTGAAAAACTGTTTTTT
size: .; D: .; J: TRBJ2-3; V: TRBV30; CDR3: CAWSQQAAGPDTQYF; DNA: TGTGCCTGGAGCCAACAGGCGGCAGGCCCAGATACGCAGTATTTT
size: .; D: TRBD2; J: TRBJ2-1; V: TRBV6-5; CDR3: CASSYSVRTSAGYNEQFF; DNA: TGTGCCAGCAGTTACTCAGTGAGGACTAGCGCGGGCTACAATGAGCAGTTCTTC
size: .; D: .; J: TRBJ2-2; V: TRBV25-1; CDR3: CASSEFSVDTGELFF; DNA: TGTGCCAGCAGTGAATTCTCAGTTGACACCGGGGAGCTGTTTTTT
size: .; D: .; J: TRBJ2-5; V: TRBV11-2; CDR3: CASSLVGASGRGSGAETQYF; DNA: TGTGCCAGCAGCTTAGTGGGGGCCTCCGGGCGGGGGAGCGGGGCGGAGACCCAGTACTTC